This section outlines one T cell receptor beta chain sequence together with its context. This clonotype has at least ten counts. The antigen it recognizes is unknown. Qualities for individual bases were not recorded, and no much larger clone is one base off. This entry comes from a study of CD8 T cells in ankylosing spondylitis (dated by TCRdb to 2016 to 2017). Turning to the overall study: The study profiled T cell receptor beta repertoires in healthy donors and ankylosing spondylitis patients to find disease-linked TCR variants. Peripheral blood was sampled, and synovial fluid was also collected from ankylosing spondylitis patients. In total, the full study cohort was made up of about 99 healthy donors and 25 or so ankylosing spondylitis patients. Results the study describes overall, beyond this receptor: Some motif variants were previously reported in synovial fluid and blood of reactive arthritis patients, suggesting common disease-initiation mechanisms. The disease-linked clones had a CD8+ phenotype and were found at relatively low frequencies in peripheral blood. Blood from ankylosing spondylitis patients appeared to be characterized by a TCR beta motif made up of eight highly homologous amino acid variants. Significant enrichment of the disease-linked clones was reported in matched synovial fluid samples from ankylosing spondylitis patients.

This sample was sequenced with an Illumina HiSeq 2500. Quantitative 5'-RACE with molecular barcodes was the method used to prepare the TCR beta libraries. The authors' analysis ran thus. A new computational method, built on a probabilistic model of VDJ rearrangement, was used to identify disease-linked TCR variants. TCRdb handled the public reads itself, with Q25 trimming in fastp and clone calling in MiXCR, and kept productive beta chains. Rows are combined by CDR3 protein, so each entry shows the most common genes and DNA. It is TCRdb's table, rather than the study itself, that gives the V and J calls and clone size. Across this sample there are under 400,000 distinct CDR3 sequences, with under 14% seen only once. The ten top clones hold roughly 9% of the sample. What was sequenced was blood, either unsorted or a sorted T cell fraction (not recorded which). The sequence derives from a female donor with ankylosing spondylitis or in good health (not recorded which).

The CDR3 here reads CSARLIVELETQYF. The DNA is as follows: TGCAGTGCTAGACTTATAGTTGAGCTCGAGACCCAGTACTTC. The sequence is built from TRBV20-1 and TRBJ2-5, with the D segment identity uncertain. CDR3 length: 14 amino acids, cysteine to phenylalanine. Only CDR3 DNA is held: 42 bases, read in frame from base 1. CDR1 DFQATT and CDR2 SNEGSKA are derived from the germline V gene (reference sequence). V sheds 2 bases and J sheds 5 bases, leaving 15 bases between their ends.